Described below is a single T cell receptor beta chain sequence and its context. Its antigen has not been determined. An end of the junction does not agree with germline; a read error may underlie this. The trial excluded patients who had a history of autoimmune disease or were on systemic immunosuppression. In every dose cohort, peripheral blood was drawn for TCR sequencing at baseline, cycle 4 day 1, and cycle 7 day 1. Samples came from an open-label, multicenter, first-in-human phase I dose-escalation trial of ivuxolimab. Adults with locally advanced or metastatic melanoma, renal cell, hepatocellular, or head and neck squamous cell carcinoma were enrolled in the trial. Before TCR sequencing, CD4+ T cells and CD8+ T cells were sorted from peripheral blood as separate populations. Genomic DNA was extracted from sorted cells for sequencing of the TCRbeta CDR3 region. TCRbeta CDR3 regions were sequenced using the immunoSEQ Assay. TCRdb limited this immuneACCESS table to in-frame rearrangements with V and J called. A share of clones is missing; checked studies link under half to unresolved V genes, and the rest is unexplained. Present in this sample are some 100,000 clones, just over 85% of which were seen just once. About 1.9% of the sample is in the top ten clones.

The source of the sample is a study of OX40 agonist ivuxolimab in advanced cancers. Regarding the research as a whole: Ivuxolimab was a fully human IgG2 agonistic monoclonal antibody targeting the costimulatory receptor OX40 (CD134). Peripheral TCRbeta sequencing aimed to test whether ivuxolimab altered TCR sequence diversity and caused clonal T-cell expansion. The dose-escalation cohort was over 70% male with a mean age of approximately 60 years, ranging from roughly 20 to 85. Prior anti-PD-1, anti-PD-L1 or anti-CTLA-4 therapy was permitted, and checkpoint inhibitors had been received by less than 45% of dose-escalation patients. The monotherapy dose-escalation portion (N ≈ 50 patients) of the phase I ivuxolimab trial is reported in the paper. Of the roughly 52 dose-escalation patients, hepatocellular carcinoma was present in about 20, melanoma in around 15, renal cell carcinoma in 9 and head and neck cancer in 9. Intravenous ivuxolimab was administered to patients every 2 weeks at six dose levels: 0.01, 0.1, 0.3, 1.5, 3 and 10 mg/kg. Partial responses were achieved by three dose-escalation patients, of whom one had hepatocellular carcinoma and two had cutaneous melanoma. The full study reports these points: At doses of 0.1 to 3.0 mg/kg, clonal expansion of both CD4+ and CD8+ T cells in blood was seen between baseline and week 6. In the 0.1-3.0 mg/kg groups, partial responders were among the patients with the lowest normalized peripheral clonal expansion, particularly in CD8+ T cells. Antigen specificity was not determined for the clonally expanded peripheral T cells. After ivuxolimab, more expanded clones were found on average in CD8+ T cells than in CD4+ T cells. Low levels of normalized T-cell clonal expansion were also seen in some patients who did not respond.

As encoded in the germline V gene, CDR1 is SGHTS while CDR2 is YDEGEE. Including cysteine and phenylalanine, the CDR3 has 17 amino acids. Only CDR3 DNA is held: 51 bases, read in frame from base 1. This TCR came from an adult with an advanced solid tumor such as melanoma, head and neck, liver or kidney cancer. The sample in question was CD4+ or CD8+ T cells sorted from blood, obtained in a trial of the OX40 agonist ivuxolimab. This receptor chain uses TRBV5-8 and TRBJ1-4, with TRBD1 identical over 7 junction bases. This receptor carries the CDR3 CASSRGTATTFNEKLFF. The DNA sequence is given as TGCGCCAGCAGCCGCGGGACAGCAACCACTTTCAATGAAAAACTGTTTTTT.